This passage covers 24 T cell receptor beta chains from one sample sequenced in a study of blood T cell repertoires in COVID-19. Data came from immunoSEQ multiplex PCR; TCRdb stores just in-frame clones and leaves some out. The table shows over 350,000 clones, with around 87% occurring only once. Sequenced sample: PBMCs or T cells enriched from blood (not recorded which). These receptors came from a woman aged 25 to 39 with acute COVID-19.

V is TRBV5-4 and J is TRBJ2-2; D is uncertain. Germline CDR1 is SGHNT and CDR2 is YYREEE (reference sequence). This CDR3 has 13 amino acids. V lost 4 bases and J lost 6, with 10 bases in between. The CDR3 sequence: CASSPRLAGELFF. Written as DNA, the CDR3 is TGTGCCAGCAGCCCGAGGCTAGCCGGGGAGCTGTTTTTT. The full variable domain, rest sourced from reference TRBV5-4 and TRBJ2-2, is ETGVTQSPTHLIKTRGQQVTLRCSSQSGHNTVSWYQQALGQGPQFIFQYYREEENGRGNFPPRFSGLQFPNYSSELNVNALELDDSALYLCASSPRLAGELFFGEGSRLTVL.

The sample holds a few counts of this clone. This chain uses TRBV6-5 with TRBJ2-1; TRBD2 aligns across 12 bases. This CDR3 is built from 16 residues. V was pared by 2 bases and J by 5 bases, with 4 bases of the junction left unmatched. Per germline, CDR1 MNHEY and CDR2 SVGAGI. CDR3 sequence (DNA): TGTGCCAGCAGTTACCCGACTAGCGGGGGCAACAATGAGCAGTTCTTC. Amino acid sequence: CASSYPTSGGNNEQFF.

The gene calls are TRBV6-2 or TRBV6-3 and TRBJ1-1, with D maybe TRBD1 (5 bases). There are 17 residues in the CDR3. Germline V gene data show CDR1 as MNHEY and CDR2 as SVGEGT. V was cut by 2 bases and J by 1 base, with 17 bases left in between. The CDR3 is CASSYNGGGPSNTEAFF. The DNA of the CDR3 is TGTGCCAGCAGTTACAACGGGGGGGGTCCGTCGAACACTGAAGCTTTCTTT.

This rearrangement joins TRBV28 to TRBJ1-1; the D gene is possibly TRBD1 (6 bases). This CDR3 spans 16 amino acids. The germline gives CDR1 MDHEN, CDR2 SYDVKM. The ends were cut back, 1 base at V and 4 bases at J, with 16 bases in the middle. For the CDR3, the DNA is TGTGCCAGCAGTTTATTTGGTACAGGGCGCGGCACTGAAGCTTTCTTT. Its protein is CASSLFGTGRGTEAFF.

The genes are TRBV29-1 and TRBJ1-5, with 9 positions matching TRBD1. The J segment lost 1 base and the V segment lost 2 bases, leaving 9 bases of the junction unmatched. The germline gives CDR1 SQVTM, CDR2 ANQGSEA. The CDR3 is 17 amino acids. CDR3 residues: CSVENSLDRGSNQPQHF. The CDR3 DNA is TGCAGCGTTGAAAACTCCCTGGACAGGGGAAGCAATCAGCCCCAGCATTTT.

This chain joins TRBV20-1 and TRBJ2-3, with D hard to call. V was cut by 3 bases and J by 3 bases, with 13 bases left in between. The CDR3 has 14 amino acids. Germline V gives CDR1 DFQATT, CDR2 SNEGSKA (reference sequence). This chain's CDR3 is CSASPPPRTDTQYF. In DNA, the CDR3 is TGCAGTGCTAGTCCCCCACCGAGGACAGATACGCAGTATTTT.

The V call is TRBV5-5, the J call TRBJ2-1; no clear D. V was shortened by 4 bases and J by 0 bases, with 11 bases between the two germline ends. Germline V gene lookup returns CDR1 SGHKS and CDR2 YYEKEE (reference sequence). The CDR3 length is 15 residues. CDR3 sequence: CASSAGSSSYNEQFF. As DNA, the CDR3 is TGTGCCAGCAGCGCAGGTTCCAGCTCCTACAATGAGCAGTTCTTC.

Written as DNA, the CDR3 is TGTGCCTGGAGTGTAGGGACAGGGGCGTTCAATGAGCAGTTCTTC. This codes for CAWSVGTGAFNEQFF. The chain combines TRBV30 with TRBJ2-1, with TRBD1 matching 10 bases. With V trimmed by 0 bases and J by 6 bases, 5 bases remained unmatched. Per germline, CDR1 GTSNPN and CDR2 SVGIG (reference sequence). The CDR3 is 15 amino acids.

This rearrangement joins TRBV27 to TRBJ2-7; TRBD1 aligns across 10 bases. Trimming removed 5 bases from V and 2 bases from J; junction bases left unmatched: 6. CDR1 and CDR2 (germline): MNHEY, SMNVEV (reference sequence). CDR3 length: 15 amino acids. The CDR3 sequence is CASSLRDRGAYEQYF. The CDR3 region has the DNA TGTGCCAGCAGTCTCCGGGACAGGGGAGCCTACGAGCAGTACTTC.

This clone has only one observation. The chain uses TRBV11-2 and TRBJ1-5; D call uncertain. Germline CDR1 is SGHAT and CDR2 is FQNNGV. The CDR3 has 15 amino acids. Between the trimmed V and J ends, which lost 3 bases and 3 bases, there was a span of 12 bases. For the CDR3, the DNA is TGTGCCAGCAGCTTGAACGGCGGGGTCAATCAGCCCCAGCATTTT. The encoded protein is CASSLNGGVNQPQHF.

CDR3 bases: TGTGCCAGCAGTGAAGGACAGGGTCACAACGAGCAGTACTTC. Translation: CASSEGQGHNEQYF. V is TRBV6-1 and J is TRBJ2-7; 7 bases line up with TRBD1. V trimming: 1 base; J trimming: 5 bases; junction bases outside the gene matches: 5. This CDR3 has 14 residues. CDR1 and CDR2 from the germline V gene are MNHNS and SASEGT.

The chain joins TRBV4-2 to TRBJ2-3, with D possibly matching TRBD2 (7 bases). Germline V gives CDR1 LGHNA, CDR2 YNFKEQ. Trimming pared 1 base from V and 4 bases from J, leaving 18 bases between. CDR3 length: 17 residues. The CDR3, as DNA: TGTGCCAGCAGCCAAGTGAGGGCCGGGGGGCGGTCAGATACGCAGTATTTT. This translates into CASSQVRAGGRSDTQYF.

The chain is built from TRBV7-3 and TRBJ2-1; 11 bases map to TRBD2. This CDR3 has 15 residues. The trim removed 4 bases at V and 8 bases at J, leaving 7 bases unmatched. The germline V gene has CDR1 SGHTA and CDR2 FQGTGA. The CDR3 sequence: CASSWRLAGSDEQFF. The CDR3 DNA reads as TGTGCCAGCAGCTGGAGACTAGCGGGGTCGGATGAGCAGTTCTTC.

The CDR3 loop is CASRKDRGDSPLHF. Here the CDR3 DNA reads TGTGCCAGCAGGAAGGACAGGGGGGATTCACCCCTCCACTTT. The V and J genes are TRBV2 and TRBJ1-6; 10 bases map to TRBD1. Germline V gene data show CDR1 as SNHLY and CDR2 as FYNNEI. V trimming: 6 bases; J trimming: 8 bases; junction bases outside the gene matches: 4. CDR3 length equals 14 residues.

The count of this clone is one. This chain uses TRBV3-1 (or the pseudogene TRBV3-2) with TRBJ2-2; 12 positions agree with TRBD2. The CDR3 extends over 19 amino acids. V lost 4 bases to trimming and J lost 5 bases; unmatched junction nucleotides: 14. Germline CDR1 is LGHDT and CDR2 is YNNKEL (reference sequence). In DNA form, the CDR3 reads TGTGCCAGCAGCCGGGACTCACTAGCGGGGGGTGCGAGAACCGGGGAGCTGTTTTTT. Translated: CASSRDSLAGGARTGELFF.

This rearrangement joins TRBV27 to TRBJ2-3, with 8 bases fitting TRBD2. Germline V CDR1 and CDR2: MNHEY, SMNVEV (reference sequence). Germline trimming cut 5 bases from V and 2 bases from J; bases unmatched to any gene: 6. CDR3 length: 15 residues. Here the CDR3 reads CASSKRGPVTDTQYF. DNA of the CDR3: TGTGCCAGCAGTAAGCGGGGGCCAGTCACAGATACGCAGTATTTT.

The chain joins TRBV18 to TRBJ2-7; 7 bases map to TRBD2. The CDR3 has 12 residues. Losses at the gene ends were 0 bases for V and 7 bases for J; bases not matched to a gene: 0. Per germline, CDR1 KGHSH and CDR2 LQKENI. The chain's CDR3 is CASSPPGGEQYF. DNA of the CDR3: TGTGCCAGCTCACCACCCGGGGGGGAGCAGTACTTC.

As regards this clone: This same CDR3 is encoded by further DNA sequences in the sample. The CDR3 loop is CASSLRGSTDTQYF. The CDR3 DNA reads TGTGCCAGCAGTTTACGGGGGTCCACAGATACGCAGTATTTT. The chain is built from TRBV27 and TRBJ2-3; possibly TRBD2 for D (6 bases). Trimming stripped 2 bases from V and 2 bases from J, with 8 bases between. CDR3 length: 14 residues. CDR1 and CDR2 (germline): MNHEY, SMNVEV (reference sequence).

The chain has TRBV30 and TRBJ1-5, with D uncertain. This CDR3 spans 13 amino acids. V dropped 0 bases and J dropped 3 bases, with 6 bases sitting between them. CDR1 GTSNPN and CDR2 SVGIG come from the germline V gene (reference sequence). The DNA of the CDR3 is TGTGCCTGGAGTGTACAAATCAATCAGCCCCAGCATTTT. Its protein product is CAWSVQINQPQHF.

The chain couples TRBV10-3 to TRBJ2-3; perhaps TRBD2 as D (6 bases). The germline CDR1 and CDR2 sequences are ENHRY and SYGVKD. Trimming stripped 11 bases from V and 2 bases from J, with 17 bases between. The CDR3 extends over 14 amino acids. CDR3 sequence (DNA): TGTGCCGCCAGGCCCCGGGGGAACACAGATACGCAGTATTTT. Its translation: CAARPRGNTDTQYF.

The CDR3 DNA follows: TGTGCCAGTAGTATCGGGACAGTAGATCAGCCCCAGCATTTT. This translates into CASSIGTVDQPQHF. This chain connects TRBV19 to TRBJ1-5, with 7 bases matching TRBD1. The CDR3 is made up of 14 amino acids. From germline, CDR1 is LNHDA and CDR2 SQIVND (reference sequence). V trimming: 3 bases; J trimming: 5 bases; junction bases outside the gene matches: 4.

V and J are TRBV7-9 and TRBJ1-3; the D is unclear. This CDR3 spans 17 amino acids. With 2 bases removed from V and 2 bases from J, the gap between germline ends came to 16 bases. Germline CDR1 SEHNR, CDR2 FQNEAQ (reference sequence). This CDR3 is CASSLIGGGLAGNTIYF. CDR3 DNA sequence: TGTGCCAGCAGCTTAATTGGAGGCGGTTTGGCTGGAAACACCATATATTTT.

CDR3 bases: TGTGCCAGCAGCTCCCACCCGACAGGAAGCTCCTACGAGCAGTACTTC. It translates to CASSSHPTGSSYEQYF. The chain joins TRBV13 to TRBJ2-7; perhaps TRBD1 as D (6 bases). CDR3 length equals 16 residues. Trimming took 4 bases from V and 0 from J, leaving 16 bases between them. Germline values: CDR1 PRHDT, CDR2 FYEKMQ (reference sequence).

About this clone: An end of the junction does not agree with germline; a read error may underlie this. The rearrangement uses TRBV2 and TRBJ2-7; D might be TRBD1 (5 bases). The CDR3 covers 11 residues. Germline CDR1 reads SNHLY; CDR2 reads FYNNEI. The CDR3: CASRTVYEQYF. The CDR3 bases are TGTGCCAGCAGGACAGTCTACGAGCAGTACTTT.